A selection of T cell receptor beta chains follows, all from one sample in a study of blood T cell repertoires in COVID-19. Using immunoSEQ multiplex PCR, the repertoire was profiled, and TCRdb retains in-frame clones only, with some absent. The sample records some 400,000 clones, 70% to 85% being singletons. The sequenced sample consisted of peripheral blood. These TCRs come from a human donor with acute or convalescent COVID-19. The donor label of this sample is uncertain. CDR3s include the opening cysteine and the closing phenylalanine or tryptophan. A D gene is named only where the DNA matches it firmly. Not every row has a clone size; where given, it reads once, few, many or a size class.

TRBJ1-2 | TRBV28 | - | - | TGTGCTAGCAGTCCCTGGGAGGGCTCCGACTATGGCTACACCTTC | CASSPWEGSDYGYTF
TRBJ1-6 | TRBV6-6 | once | - | TGTGCCAGCACAGCGAGAGGCTTGAATTCACCCCTCCACTTT | CASTARGLNSPLHF
TRBJ2-1 | TRBV5-1 | - | TRBD1 | TGCGCCAGCCGGACAGGAGCCTACAATGAGCAGTTCTTC | CASRTGAYNEQFF
TRBJ1-1 | TRBV6-5 | - | TRBD1 | TGTGCCAGCAGCTGGGACAGCCTGAACACTGAAGCTTTCTTT | CASSWDSLNTEAFF
TRBJ1-1 | TRBV7-9 | - | - | TGTGCCAGCCCCGAACCGCGGAACACTGAAGCTTTCTTT | CASPEPRNTEAFF
TRBJ2-3 | TRBV3-1/TRBV3-2 | - | - | TGTGCCAGCAGCCACGAGCGGACCGTTCGGGATACGCAGTATTTT | CASSHERTVRDTQYF
TRBJ1-1 | TRBV29-1 | - | TRBD1 | TGCAGCGCATCACAGGGGGGTACTGAAGCTTTCTTT | CSASQGGTEAFF
TRBJ1-1 | TRBV5-1 | - | - | TGCGCCAGCAGCTTGCGGGGGGCCCTAGGGGGCACTGAAGCTTTCTTT | CASSLRGALGGTEAFF
TRBJ1-3 | TRBV10-3 | - | - | TGTGCCATCAGTGGGGCAGCCCGAGTCTCTGGAAACACCATATATTTT | CAISGAARVSGNTIYF
TRBJ2-1 | TRBV7-6 | - | TRBD2 | TGTGCCAGCAGCACAGAAATAGCGGGAGGGCCGGGTGAGCAGTTCTTC | CASSTEIAGGPGEQFF
TRBJ1-5 | TRBV6-5 | - | TRBD1 | TGTGCCAGCAGTTACTCGACAGGGAGGAATCAGCCCCAGCATTTT | CASSYSTGRNQPQHF
TRBJ2-7 | TRBV9 | - | TRBD1 | TGTGCCAGCAGCGCACAGGGGTGGGGATACGAGCAGTACTTC | CASSAQGWGYEQYF
TRBJ2-3 | TRBV6-5 | - | TRBD1 | TGTGCCAGCAGTTACCGGGACAGGGTGCGGCAGTATTTT | CASSYRDRVRQYF
TRBJ1-5 | TRBV7-9 | once | - | TGTGCCAGCAGCTTACTACCAGGGGAGCCCCAGCATTTT | CASSLLPGEPQHF
TRBJ1-1 | TRBV19 | - | TRBD1 | TGTGCCAGTAGTATTGCGGGACAGGGATTCACTGAAGCTTTCTTT | CASSIAGQGFTEAFF
TRBJ1-6 | TRBV10-3 | few | - | TGTGCCATCAGTGAGTCAGCAGGGAGGGGTAATTCACCCCTCCACTTT | CAISESAGRGNSPLHF
TRBJ1-3 | TRBV21-1 | - | - | TGTGCCAGCAGCAAACGAGGGGGCGTGTTGAACCTGTACTCTGGAAACACCATATATTTT | CASSKRGGVLNLYSGNTIYF
TRBJ1-2 | TRBV19 | - | TRBD1 | TGTGCCAGTAGAAAGGGGGCAGAATACTATGGCTACACCTTC | CASRKGAEYYGYTF
TRBJ1-4 | TRBV2 | - | - | TGTGCCAGCAGGCCCAGGGCGGCTAATGAAAAACTGTTTTTT | CASRPRAANEKLFF
TRBJ2-3 | TRBV5-1 | - | - | TGCGCCAGCAGCCCGAGGGTCACAGATACGCAGTATTTT | CASSPRVTDTQYF
TRBJ2-1 | TRBV6-5 | - | - | TGTGCCAGCAGTTACTCGAGCATGGGGGCCGAGCAGTTCTTC | CASSYSSMGAEQFF
TRBJ1-2 | TRBV7-9 | few | TRBD1 | TGTGCCAGCAGCTTAGGACAGGGGACTAACTATGGCTACACCTTC | CASSLGQGTNYGYTF
TRBJ1-2 | TRBV10-2 | - | TRBD1 | TGCGCCAGCAGTGTCCGGGACAGGGTTCCCTATGGCTACACCTTC | CASSVRDRVPYGYTF
TRBJ2-1 | TRBV11-2 | once | - | TGTGCCAGCAGCTTAGGAGGTCTGGGAAGCGGGCAGTTCTTC | CASSLGGLGSGQFF
TRBJ2-1 | TRBV3-1/TRBV3-2 | - | - | TGTGCCAGCAGCCAAGACGCGGCTAGAAGGCAGTTCTTC | CASSQDAARRQFF
TRBJ1-4 | TRBV19 | - | - | TGTGCCAGTAGTATGCGGGGGGTGACTAATGAAAAACTGTTTTTT | CASSMRGVTNEKLFF
TRBJ2-3 | TRBV7-9 | - | - | TGTGCCAGCAGCTTAGGTTCACAGGGACCCACAGATACGCAGTATTTT | CASSLGSQGPTDTQYF
TRBJ1-2 | TRBV4-1 | - | - | TGCGCCAGCAGCCACAGAACAGGGCTCATCTATGGCTACACCTTC | CASSHRTGLIYGYTF
TRBJ1-3 | TRBV6-5 | once | - | TGTGCCAGCACCCAAATGGGAGGGTTTGGAAACACCATATATTTT | CASTQMGGFGNTIYF
TRBJ2-5 | TRBV7-2 | - | TRBD2 | TGTGCCAGCAGCCAAGGACTAGCGGGGGGGCCGGTCGAGACCCAGTACTTC | CASSQGLAGGPVETQYF
TRBJ2-7 | TRBV5-4 | - | TRBD1 | TGTGCCAGCAGCTTGGCCGCACAGGGGGCGACGTACGAGCAGTACTTC | CASSLAAQGATYEQYF
TRBJ1-1 | TRBV18 | - | TRBD1 | TGTGCCAGCTCACCGCACATGTTCCGGGACAGGAACACTGAAGCTTTCTTT | CASSPHMFRDRNTEAFF
TRBJ2-5 | TRBV3-1/TRBV3-2 | - | TRBD1 | TGTGCCAGCAGCCTGAAAGGGACAGGGACAGGGAGGGAGACCCAGTACTTC | CASSLKGTGTGRETQYF
TRBJ1-1 | TRBV6-5 | - | - | TGTGCCAGCATTCGCCAACAGGGATCGGGCACTGAAGCTTTCTTT | CASIRQQGSGTEAFF
TRBJ1-1 | TRBV6-5 | - | - | TGTGCCAGCAGTTACTCTAACAGGTTGAACACTGAAGCTTTCTTT | CASSYSNRLNTEAFF
TRBJ2-2 | TRBV6-5 | few | TRBD2 | TGTGCCAGCAGACTAGCGGATCTCACCGGGGAGCTGTTTTTT | CASRLADLTGELFF
TRBJ1-2 | TRBV6-1 | - | - | TGTGCCAGCAGTGATTTATGGTCGGGAACCTACACCTTC | CASSDLWSGTYTF
TRBJ1-5 | TRBV2 | - | TRBD1 | TGTGCCAGCAGGACAGGGGACCTCGGGAATCAGCCCCAGCATTTT | CASRTGDLGNQPQHF
TRBJ1-6 | TRBV28 | - | - | TGTGCCACCAAAGGTGGACAGATAAATTCACCCCTCCACTTT | CATKGGQINSPLHF
TRBJ2-7 | TRBV14 | - | TRBD1 | TGTGCCAGCAGCCGTTGGGACAGGGGGCGCGAGTACGAGCAGTACTTC | CASSRWDRGREYEQYF
TRBJ2-1 | TRBV9 | many | - | TGTGCCAGCAGCGCAGACCCAGGTAATGAGCAGTTCTTC | CASSADPGNEQFF
TRBJ1-5 | TRBV18 | - | TRBD1 | TGTGCCAGCTCACCGGGACAGGGAGGACAGCCCCAGCATTTT | CASSPGQGGQPQHF
TRBJ2-2 | TRBV7-9 | few | - | TGTGCCAGCAGCTTGTTGGGGGCATCCGGGGAGCTGTTTTTT | CASSLLGASGELFF
TRBJ2-1 | TRBV6-5 | - | - | TGTGCCAGCAGTTATGAGGGGACTCTCTCCTACAATGAGCAGTTCTTC | CASSYEGTLSYNEQFF
TRBJ2-5 | TRBV7-8 | - | TRBD1 | TGTGCCAGCAGCGAACAACAGGGGTTGAGGACCCAGTACTTC | CASSEQQGLRTQYF
TRBJ2-3 | TRBV11-2 | - | TRBD2 | TGTGCCAGCAGCCTTCCCCTCGCGGCGGGAGGAGTAGATACGCAGTATTTT | CASSLPLAAGGVDTQYF
TRBJ2-6 | TRBV19 | - | - | TGTGCCAGTATCGGGCTGGCAGGGGTAGTCGGTGGGGCCAACGTCCTGACTTTC | CASIGLAGVVGGANVLTF
TRBJ1-3 | TRBV3-1/TRBV3-2 | - | - | TGTGCCAGCAGCCAGGATTGGGCACCCGGAAACACCATATATTTT | CASSQDWAPGNTIYF
TRBJ1-1 | TRBV18 | - | TRBD1 | TGTGCCAGCTCACCAAGGGGACAGGGGACGTTCATGAACACTGAAGCTTTCTTT | CASSPRGQGTFMNTEAFF
TRBJ2-7 | TRBV6-1 | - | TRBD2 | TGTGCCAGCAGTGTCGGGACTATCGGCCGAGAGTTCGGGCAGTACTTC | CASSVGTIGREFGQYF
TRBJ1-1 | TRBV5-1 | - | - | TGCGCCAGCAGCTTTTCAGGGGTGAACACTGAAGCTTTCTTT | CASSFSGVNTEAFF
TRBJ1-2 | TRBV15 | - | - | TGTGCCACCAGCAGAGACAGGTCCGACGGCTACACCTTC | CATSRDRSDGYTF
TRBJ1-1 | TRBV19 | - | TRBD1 | TGTGCCAGCGATAAAGGACAGGGCGAACGGGGCGCTTTCTTT | CASDKGQGERGAFF
TRBJ2-5 | TRBV5-1 | - | - | TGCGCCAGCAGCTTAGGGAGTGGGCTCGGAGAGACCCAGTACTTC | CASSLGSGLGETQYF
TRBJ2-3 | TRBV19 | - | - | TGTGCCAGAGGGGTTCGAGGAGGGGACACAGATACGCAGTATTTT | CARGVRGGDTDTQYF
TRBJ2-4 | TRBV20-1 | - | - | TGCAGTGCTAGTTCGTCAGGGTTGCAAAACATTCAGTACTTC | CSASSSGLQNIQYF